The 23 T cell receptor beta chains presented below share a single source sample, sequenced in a study of blood T cell repertoires in COVID-19. Sequencing used immunoSEQ multiplex PCR; TCRdb keeps in-frame clones, though not all of them. The sample comprises about 99,000 clones, about 86% of which are singletons, and over 10% rests with the top ten. Sequenced material: peripheral blood. The receptor set was obtained from a woman between 55 and 75 years old in a cohort sampled during active or convalescent COVID-19.

This chain uses TRBV18 with TRBJ1-2; D gene unclear. Trimming left V 2 bases short and J 8 bases short, with 9 bases between. The CDR3 consists of 12 residues. CDR1 is KGHSH and CDR2 is LQKENI in the germline V gene. CDR3 bases: TGTGCCAGCTCACCAACCCATCAGGGCTACACCTTC. Residues: CASSPTHQGYTF.

The CDR3 protein is CASSPFRGGGVLETQYF. The CDR3 DNA reads TGTGCCAGCTCACCATTCCGCGGAGGGGGCGTGTTAGAGACCCAGTACTTC. The genes are TRBV18 and TRBJ2-5; perhaps TRBD1 as D (7 bases). This CDR3 has 17 residues. V was clipped by 2 bases and J by 4 bases, with 20 bases between them. CDR1 KGHSH and CDR2 LQKENI come from the germline V gene.

The rearrangement links TRBV7-9 to TRBJ2-5; TRBD1 matches at 10 bases. CDR1 SEHNR and CDR2 FQNEAQ come from the germline V gene (reference sequence). The CDR3 loop spans 15 amino acids. Unmatched junction bases numbered 4, after V lost 1 base and J lost 5 bases. The CDR3 sequence is CASSLVGDRGETQYF. CDR3 nucleotide sequence: TGTGCCAGCAGCTTAGTAGGGGACAGGGGCGAGACCCAGTACTTC.

The J gene is TRBJ2-2, the V gene TRBV6-5, with D unclear. Germline V lookup: CDR1 MNHEY, CDR2 SVGAGI. The CDR3 is 15 amino acids. The ends were cut back, 0 bases at V and 1 base at J, with 6 bases in the middle. The DNA of the CDR3 is TGTGCCAGCAGTTACTCCTACCGGAACACCGGGGAGCTGTTTTTT. Its translation: CASSYSYRNTGELFF.

The genes are TRBV30 and TRBJ1-4; no reliable D call. The CDR3 runs 11 residues. V shed 0 bases and J shed 10 bases, with 6 bases lying between them. CDR1 and CDR2 (germline): GTSNPN, SVGIG (reference sequence). This chain's CDR3 is CAWSVPGKLFF. CDR3 bases: TGTGCCTGGAGTGTACCGGGAAAACTGTTTTTT. The full variable domain, its missing parts supplied by reference TRBV30 and TRBJ1-4, is SQTIHQWPATLVQPVGSPLSLECTVEGTSNPNLYWYRQAAGRGLQLLFYSVGIGQISSEVPQNLSASRPQDRQFILSSKKLLLSDSGFYLCAWSVPGKLFFGSGTQLSVL.

The chain employs TRBV3-1 (or the pseudogene TRBV3-2) and TRBJ1-5; no reliable D call. The germline V and J ends were trimmed by 1 base and 1 base, with 5 bases remaining between them. This CDR3 is 14 amino acids long. Germline V CDR1 and CDR2: LGHDT, YNNKEL (reference sequence). The CDR3 nucleotides read TGTGCCAGCAGCCAAGGGAGGAGCAATCAGCCCCAGCATTTT. It codes for CASSQGRSNQPQHF.

This chain links TRBV10-3 with TRBJ2-6; TRBD1 matches 7 bases. The CDR3 totals 17 residues. Germline V gene data show CDR1 as ENHRY and CDR2 as SYGVKD. V shed 7 bases and J 0 bases; nucleotides not matched to a gene: 9. The CDR3, as DNA: TGTGCCATCACCCCGGGACAGCGGCACTCTGGGGCCAACGTCCTGACTTTC. Translation: CAITPGQRHSGANVLTF.

The rearrangement joins TRBV7-9 to TRBJ1-1; TRBD1 agrees at 7 bases. With V trimmed by 1 base and J by 4 bases, 18 bases remained unmatched. The CDR3 is 19 amino acids. Germline-derived CDR1 and CDR2 are SEHNR and FQNEAQ (reference sequence). Here the CDR3 reads CASSLGTVTGARFGTEAFF. The CDR3 DNA follows: TGTGCCAGCAGCTTAGGTACCGTAACAGGGGCCCGTTTCGGCACTGAAGCTTTCTTT.

V and J are TRBV5-1 and TRBJ2-1; 10 nucleotides match TRBD2. The CDR3 has 17 residues. The junction had 5 bases not matched to a gene; V was cut back by 2 bases and J by 0 bases. Per germline, CDR1 SGHRS and CDR2 YFSETQ. DNA of the CDR3: TGCGCCAGCAGCTTAAGACTAGCGGGTAGCTCCTACAATGAGCAGTTCTTC. This encodes CASSLRLAGSSYNEQFF.

The chain recombines TRBV3-1 (or the pseudogene TRBV3-2) with TRBJ1-3, with D perhaps matching TRBD1 (5 bases). Germline V CDR1 and CDR2: LGHDT, YNNKEL (reference sequence). CDR3 length: 13 residues. V gave up 11 bases and J gave up 3 bases, with 14 bases separating them. The CDR3, as DNA: TGTGCCTCTCATCGGGGGAGTGGAAACACCATATATTTT. Translating it yields CASHRGSGNTIYF.

The genes are TRBV27 and TRBJ1-1; 7 positions agree with TRBD1. The CDR3 has 15 residues. Germline trimming cut 5 bases from V and 1 base from J; bases unmatched to any gene: 7. CDR1 is MNHEY, CDR2 SMNVEV, per germline (reference sequence). The chain's CDR3 is CASSPPTGRNTEAFF. In DNA form, the CDR3 reads TGTGCCAGCAGTCCTCCGACAGGGAGGAACACTGAAGCTTTCTTT.

The chain couples TRBV5-1 to TRBJ2-4; 10 nucleotides align to TRBD1. J gave up 8 bases and V 0 bases, and 14 bases lay outside the gene matches. The CDR3 length is 18 residues. Germline loops: CDR1 SGHRS, CDR2 YFSETQ. CDR3: CASSLEESDRGRRDIQYF. The CDR3 DNA follows: TGCGCCAGCAGCTTGGAGGAATCGGACAGGGGGAGGCGAGACATTCAGTACTTC.

V is TRBV7-3 and J is TRBJ2-2, with D possibly being TRBD2 (5 bases). This CDR3 spans 15 amino acids. V shed 1 base and J shed 7 bases, with 13 bases lying between them. Germline assignment: CDR1 SGHTA and CDR2 FQGTGA. CDR3 sequence reads: CASSLKGVQGGELFF. For the CDR3, the DNA is TGTGCCAGCAGCTTAAAGGGAGTTCAAGGCGGGGAGCTGTTTTTT. The full variable domain, in which reference TRBV7-3 and TRBJ2-2 provide the parts outside the CDR3, is GAGVSQTPSNKVTEKGKYVELRCDPISGHTALYWYRQSLGQGPEFLIYFQGTGAADDSGLPNDRFFAVRPEGSVSTLKIQRTERGDSAVYLCASSLKGVQGGELFFGEGSRLTVL.

This sequence joins TRBV2 and TRBJ1-5, with D tentatively TRBD1 (5 bases). This CDR3 is 16 amino acids long. The V gene lost 0 bases and the J gene lost 0 bases, with 9 bases spanning the gap. Germline V gene sequence: CDR1 SNHLY, CDR2 FYNNEI. CDR3 amino acids: CASSEALGGSNQPQHF. Here the CDR3 DNA reads TGTGCCAGCAGTGAAGCGTTGGGGGGTAGCAATCAGCCCCAGCATTTT.

A single count supports this clone. The V and J genes are TRBV28 and TRBJ2-1, with D perhaps TRBD2 (7 bases). The CDR3 length is 14 residues. Germline CDR1 MDHEN, CDR2 SYDVKM. The V gene lost 8 bases and the J gene lost 7 bases, with 18 bases spanning the gap. As DNA, the CDR3 is TGTGCCAGCGGGGGCGGGAGACCCCTGAATGAGCAGTTCTTC. Residues: CASGGGRPLNEQFF. Full variable domain (remainder filled in from reference TRBV28 and TRBJ2-1): DVKVTQSSRYLVKRTGEKVFLECVQDMDHENMFWYRQDPGLGLRLIYFSYDVKMKEKGDIPEGYSVSREKKERFSLILESASTNQTSMYLCASGGGRPLNEQFFGPGTRLTVL.

The rearrangement uses TRBV7-8 and TRBJ1-1, with 8 nucleotides matching TRBD1. Germline V lookup: CDR1 SGHVS, CDR2 FQNEAQ. The CDR3 has 14 amino acids. J gave up 6 bases and V 0 bases, and 3 bases lay outside the gene matches. The CDR3 here is CASSLATGAAEAFF. CDR3 nucleotides: TGTGCCAGCAGCTTAGCGACAGGGGCAGCTGAAGCTTTCTTT.

The chain recombines TRBV5-1 with TRBJ2-7; 8 bases line up with TRBD1. The CDR3 has 17 residues. The germline V gene encodes CDR1 SGHRS and CDR2 YFSETQ. V was pared by 5 bases and J by 3 bases, with 16 bases of the junction left unmatched. In nucleotides, the CDR3 is TGCGCCAGCAGAAGGGTCCCGGGACAGGAGACTCTCTACGAGCAGTACTTC. This sequence encodes CASRRVPGQETLYEQYF.

This clone was counted only a few times. V and J are TRBV7-6 and TRBJ1-1; 8 positions match TRBD1. This CDR3 region has 16 residues. The trim removed 2 bases at V and 0 bases at J, leaving 5 bases unmatched. Germline assignment: CDR1 SGHVS and CDR2 FNYEAQ. The CDR3 region is CASSLSRTGLNTEAFF. The CDR3 nucleotides read TGTGCCAGCAGCTTATCCCGGACAGGGCTGAACACTGAAGCTTTCTTT.

The V and J genes are TRBV10-2 and TRBJ1-1; D might be TRBD1 (5 bases). The germline V and J ends were trimmed by 10 bases and 0 bases, with 12 bases remaining between them. Looked up from germline, CDR1 is WSHSY and CDR2 is SAAADI. The CDR3 runs to 13 residues. CDR3: CAIRQNLNTEAFF. DNA of the CDR3: TGCGCCATCAGACAGAATTTGAACACTGAAGCTTTCTTT.

As regards this clone: A read error may account for a junction end that differs from germline. The chain joins TRBV27 to TRBJ2-3; the match to TRBD1 covers 7 bases. Germline lookup yields CDR1 MNHEY and CDR2 SMNVEV (reference sequence). This CDR3 contains 16 residues. The CDR3 loop reads CASSFGRDRHDRYAVF. As DNA, the CDR3 is TGTGCCAGCAGTTTTGGCCGGGACAGACACGACAGATACGCAGTATTT.

The CDR3 nucleotides read TGTGCCTGCCCGAGAGGAGGGGGCGCTAACTATGGCTACACCTTC. Protein: CACPRGGGANYGYTF. J is TRBJ1-2 and V is TRBV30, with 7 bases identical to TRBD1. Looked up from germline, CDR1 is GTSNPN and CDR2 is SVGIG (reference sequence). The CDR3 loop spans 15 amino acids. After removal of 6 bases from V and 0 bases from J, the junction contained 10 bases not matched to a gene.

V is TRBV6-5 and J is TRBJ1-5; no definite D call. From germline, CDR1 is MNHEY and CDR2 SVGAGI. V lost 0 bases, J lost 2 bases, and 11 bases lay in between. The CDR3 contains 16 residues. CDR3 residues: CASSYSRPVGNQPQHF. The CDR3 DNA reads TGTGCCAGCAGTTACTCGAGGCCAGTCGGCAATCAGCCCCAGCATTTT.

This sequence joins TRBV7-9 and TRBJ1-1; D is possibly TRBD1 (6 bases). V gave up 2 bases and J gave up 2 bases, with 9 bases separating them. This CDR3 is built from 14 residues. Germline V gene sequence: CDR1 SEHNR, CDR2 FQNEAQ (reference sequence). As DNA, the CDR3 is TGTGCCAGCAGCTTACAGGGGTTTAACACTGAAGCTTTCTTT. Protein product: CASSLQGFNTEAFF.